The sequence of this T cell receptor (beta chain) was determined in a study of blood T cell repertoires in COVID-19. The wider study: Sources were T cells, B-cell-depleted T cells, or PBMCs; the material itself was cDNA or gDNA.

V lost 7 bases to trimming and J lost 5 bases, with 15 bases between them. Per germline, CDR1 LGHDT and CDR2 YNNKEL (reference sequence). The CDR3 spans 15 residues. The assay was immunoSEQ multiplex PCR, and TCRdb's table has in-frame clones only and misses some. The table shows roughly 190,000 clones, with about 86% occurring only once. The sequence came from a man aged 25-45 years with active or convalescent COVID-19. V gene TRBV3-1 (or the pseudogene TRBV3-2) combines with J gene TRBJ1-6, with D perhaps matching TRBD1 (6 bases). Sequencing was performed on peripheral blood. The CDR3 loop reads CASKNRAADNSPLHF. For the CDR3, the DNA is TGTGCCAGCAAGAACAGGGCCGCTGATAATTCACCCCTCCACTTT.